The sequence of this T cell receptor (beta chain) was determined in a study of OX40 agonist ivuxolimab in advanced cancers. Broader study findings: Blood T cells, both CD4+ and CD8+, expanded clonally by week 6 at 0.1 to 3.0 mg/kg.

Produced via immunoSEQ multiplex PCR; TCRdb's table is partial and in-frame only. This sample has 45,000 to 60,000 clones, with 90% to 95% found just once. Comment on this clone: What it recognizes is unknown.

The material was CD4+ or CD8+ T cells sorted from blood, obtained in a trial of the OX40 agonist ivuxolimab. The clonotype was recovered from an adult with an advanced solid tumor such as melanoma, head and neck, liver or kidney cancer.

The CDR3 DNA reads as TGTGCCAGCAGCTTACCGGGACTAGCGGGAGGGCCTGGCGAGCAGTACTTC. It codes for CASSLPGLAGGPGEQYF. This chain connects TRBV5-4 to TRBJ2-7; 16 positions match TRBD2. V trimming: 2 bases; J trimming: 6 bases; junction bases outside the gene matches: 8. The CDR3 totals 17 residues. The V gene's germline CDR1 is SGHNT and CDR2 YYREEE (reference sequence). The full variable domain, its missing parts supplied by reference TRBV5-4 and TRBJ2-7, is ETGVTQSPTHLIKTRGQQVTLRCSSQSGHNTVSWYQQALGQGPQFIFQYYREEENGRGNFPPRFSGLQFPNYSSELNVNALELDDSALYLCASSLPGLAGGPGEQYFGPGTRLTVT.